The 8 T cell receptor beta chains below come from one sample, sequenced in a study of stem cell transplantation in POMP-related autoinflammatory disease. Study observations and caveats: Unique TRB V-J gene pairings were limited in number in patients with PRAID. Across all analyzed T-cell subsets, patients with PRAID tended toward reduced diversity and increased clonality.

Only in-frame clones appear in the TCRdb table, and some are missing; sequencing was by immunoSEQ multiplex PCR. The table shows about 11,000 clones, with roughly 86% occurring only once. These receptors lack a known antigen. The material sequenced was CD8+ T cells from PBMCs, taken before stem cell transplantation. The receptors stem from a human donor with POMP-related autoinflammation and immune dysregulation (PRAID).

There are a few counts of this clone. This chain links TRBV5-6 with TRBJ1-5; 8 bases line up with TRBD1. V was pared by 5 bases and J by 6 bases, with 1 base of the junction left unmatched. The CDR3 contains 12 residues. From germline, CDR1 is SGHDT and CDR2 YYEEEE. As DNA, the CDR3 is TGTGCCAGCAGTACAGGGGGTCAGCCCCAGCATTTT. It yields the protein CASSTGGQPQHF. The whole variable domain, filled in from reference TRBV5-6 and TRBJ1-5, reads DAGVTQSPTHLIKTRGQQVTLRCSPKSGHDTVSWYQQALGQGPQFIFQYYEEEERQRGNFPDRFSGHQFPNYSSELNVNALLLGDSALYLCASSTGGQPQHFGDGTRLSIL.

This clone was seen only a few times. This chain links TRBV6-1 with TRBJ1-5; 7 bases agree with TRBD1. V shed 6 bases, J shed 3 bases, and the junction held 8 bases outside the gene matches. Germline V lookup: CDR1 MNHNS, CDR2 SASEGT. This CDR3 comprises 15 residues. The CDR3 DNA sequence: TGTGCCAGCAGACCTGACAGGGCCATCAATCAGCCCCAGCATTTT. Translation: CASRPDRAINQPQHF.

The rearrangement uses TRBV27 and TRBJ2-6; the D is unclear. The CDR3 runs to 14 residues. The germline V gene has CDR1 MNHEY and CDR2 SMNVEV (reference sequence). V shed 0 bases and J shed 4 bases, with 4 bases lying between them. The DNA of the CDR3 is TGTGCCAGCAGTTTATCGTACGGGGCCAACGTCCTGACTTTC. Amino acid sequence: CASSLSYGANVLTF.

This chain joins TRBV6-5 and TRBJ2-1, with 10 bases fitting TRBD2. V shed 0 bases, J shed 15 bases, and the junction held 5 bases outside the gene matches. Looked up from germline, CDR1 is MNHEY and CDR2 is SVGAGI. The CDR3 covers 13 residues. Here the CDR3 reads CASSYSERGGLFF. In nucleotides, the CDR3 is TGTGCCAGCAGTTACTCGGAGCGGGGGGGTCTGTTCTTC.

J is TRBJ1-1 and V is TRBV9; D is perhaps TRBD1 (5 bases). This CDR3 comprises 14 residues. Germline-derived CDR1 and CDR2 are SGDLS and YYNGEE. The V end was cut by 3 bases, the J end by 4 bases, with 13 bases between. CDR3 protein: CASSETDSSTEAFF. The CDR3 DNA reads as TGTGCCAGCAGCGAGACAGACAGTTCCACTGAAGCTTTCTTT. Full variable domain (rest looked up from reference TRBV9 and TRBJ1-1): DSGVTQTPKHLITATGQRVTLRCSPRSGDLSVYWYQQSLDQGLQFLIQYYNGEERAKGNILERFSAQQFPDLHSELNLSSLELGDSALYFCASSETDSSTEAFFGQGTRLTVV.

The CDR3 here is CASSFGVGAEAFF. The CDR3 nucleotides read TGTGCCAGCAGTTTCGGGGTGGGGGCTGAAGCTTTCTTT. V usage is TRBV27 and J usage is TRBJ1-1, with D perhaps TRBD1 (5 bases). The CDR3 extends over 13 amino acids. Germline values: CDR1 MNHEY, CDR2 SMNVEV (reference sequence). V dropped 3 bases and J dropped 6 bases, with 11 bases sitting between them.

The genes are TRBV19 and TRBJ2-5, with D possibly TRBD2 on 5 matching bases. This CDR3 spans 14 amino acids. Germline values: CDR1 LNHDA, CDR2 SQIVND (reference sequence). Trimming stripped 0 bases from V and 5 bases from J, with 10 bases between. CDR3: CASSIEGSRETQYF. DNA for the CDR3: TGTGCCAGTAGTATAGAGGGGAGCAGGGAGACCCAGTACTTC.

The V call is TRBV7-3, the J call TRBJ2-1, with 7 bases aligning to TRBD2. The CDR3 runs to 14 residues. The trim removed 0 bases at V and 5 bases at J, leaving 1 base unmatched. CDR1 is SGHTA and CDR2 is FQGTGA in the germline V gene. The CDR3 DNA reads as TGTGCCAGCAGCTTAACGGGGGGGAACAATGAGCAGTTCTTC. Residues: CASSLTGGNNEQFF.